This is a list of T cell receptor beta chains from one sample in a study of blood T cell repertoires in COVID-19. Sequencing used immunoSEQ multiplex PCR; TCRdb keeps in-frame clones, though not all of them. The table records fewer than 200,000 clones, approximately 79% of them present only once. The sample was peripheral blood. All receptors come from a woman of 80 years or more with acute or convalescent COVID-19. Each CDR3 is given without its conserved first and last residue. Fields, in order: CDR3 length, J gene, V gene, CDR3 protein.

cdr3_length: 14; j_call: TRBJ1-2; v_call: TRBV11-1; cdr3_aa: ASSLGLQDPNYGYT
cdr3_length: 12; j_call: TRBJ2-3; v_call: TRBV28; cdr3_aa: ASGDSGRVYELY
cdr3_length: 12; j_call: TRBJ1-6; v_call: TRBV28; cdr3_aa: ASEPPTGASPLH
cdr3_length: 13; j_call: TRBJ1-2; v_call: TRBV29-1; cdr3_aa: SVEDPRDRGLGYT
cdr3_length: 11; j_call: TRBJ1-1; v_call: TRBV19; cdr3_aa: ASSTHLGTEAF
cdr3_length: 16; j_call: TRBJ2-1; v_call: TRBV4-1; cdr3_aa: ASSRVSDGRILGGEQF
cdr3_length: 14; j_call: TRBJ1-1; v_call: TRBV5-5; cdr3_aa: ASSLRLRGAGTEAF
cdr3_length: 12; j_call: TRBJ1-1; v_call: TRBV7-2; cdr3_aa: ASSFGRVATEAF
cdr3_length: 17; j_call: TRBJ1-2; v_call: TRBV2; cdr3_aa: ASSAIPTGSPEANYGYT
cdr3_length: 10; j_call: TRBJ1-6; v_call: TRBV19; cdr3_aa: ASAAGNSPLH
cdr3_length: 10; j_call: TRBJ2-1; v_call: TRBV2; cdr3_aa: ASRTPYNEQF
cdr3_length: 10; j_call: TRBJ2-2; v_call: TRBV24-1; cdr3_aa: ATNQFTGELF
cdr3_length: 12; j_call: TRBJ2-2; v_call: TRBV28; cdr3_aa: ASSSGQNTGELF
cdr3_length: 12; j_call: TRBJ2-3; v_call: TRBV7-7; cdr3_aa: ASSTGTGTDTQY
cdr3_length: 13; j_call: TRBJ2-1; v_call: TRBV7-6; cdr3_aa: ASSFQLGGGNEQF
cdr3_length: 13; j_call: TRBJ1-1; v_call: TRBV5-1; cdr3_aa: ASSLAGLQNTEAF
cdr3_length: 13; j_call: TRBJ1-6; v_call: TRBV18; cdr3_aa: ASSPNTGGDSPLH
cdr3_length: 17; j_call: TRBJ2-2; v_call: TRBV7-9; cdr3_aa: ASSLAGLAGTTNTGELF
cdr3_length: 13; j_call: TRBJ2-7; v_call: TRBV19; cdr3_aa: ASSIGGRSSYEQY
cdr3_length: 10; j_call: TRBJ1-5; v_call: TRBV29-1; cdr3_aa: SVSDSDQPQH
cdr3_length: 15; j_call: TRBJ2-1; v_call: TRBV5-4; cdr3_aa: ASSLGTGLSSYNEQF
cdr3_length: 13; j_call: TRBJ1-1; v_call: TRBV19; cdr3_aa: ASMWVTGAYTEAF
cdr3_length: 13; j_call: TRBJ1-2; v_call: TRBV5-1; cdr3_aa: ASSLVAGQNYGYT
cdr3_length: 13; j_call: TRBJ1-2; v_call: TRBV18; cdr3_aa: ASSPREGIQYGYT
cdr3_length: 13; j_call: TRBJ2-1; v_call: TRBV30; cdr3_aa: ACLTGLSSYNEQF
cdr3_length: 12; j_call: TRBJ2-3; v_call: TRBV5-1; cdr3_aa: ASGPSGSTDTQY
cdr3_length: 19; j_call: TRBJ2-4; v_call: TRBV19; cdr3_aa: ASSPRAPVLASGKAKNIQY
cdr3_length: 10; j_call: TRBJ2-7; v_call: TRBV7-6; cdr3_aa: ASSSQGYEQY
cdr3_length: 13; j_call: TRBJ2-7; v_call: TRBV5-1; cdr3_aa: ASSLGLAGDYEQY
cdr3_length: 14; j_call: TRBJ1-2; v_call: TRBV4-3; cdr3_aa: ASSQGGRTVDYGYT
cdr3_length: 12; j_call: TRBJ2-7; v_call: TRBV28; cdr3_aa: ASRKAGGSYEQY
cdr3_length: 13; j_call: TRBJ2-1; v_call: TRBV19; cdr3_aa: ASSIPGTGWNEQF
cdr3_length: 13; j_call: TRBJ1-4; v_call: TRBV7-2; cdr3_aa: ASSPQTGYGEKLF
cdr3_length: 12; j_call: TRBJ2-1; v_call: TRBV19; cdr3_aa: ASSIRGMWTEQF
cdr3_length: 13; j_call: TRBJ1-3; v_call: TRBV6-1; cdr3_aa: ASSEAWQALNTIY
cdr3_length: 14; j_call: TRBJ2-7; v_call: TRBV5-1; cdr3_aa: ASSLAGTEPSHEQY
cdr3_length: 13; j_call: TRBJ1-2; v_call: TRBV3-1/TRBV3-2; cdr3_aa: ASSPLGQGNYGYT
cdr3_length: 15; j_call: TRBJ1-5; v_call: TRBV7-8; cdr3_aa: ASSPMSMSGSNQPQH
cdr3_length: 9; j_call: TRBJ2-7; v_call: TRBV6-2/TRBV6-3; cdr3_aa: ASSQGAEQY
cdr3_length: 12; j_call: TRBJ1-1; v_call: TRBV19; cdr3_aa: ASSMPGENTEAF
cdr3_length: 12; j_call: TRBJ1-2; v_call: TRBV9; cdr3_aa: ASKGTGDHYGYT
cdr3_length: 14; j_call: TRBJ2-5; v_call: TRBV3-1/TRBV3-2; cdr3_aa: ASTHFTSGLGETQY
cdr3_length: 15; j_call: TRBJ2-3; v_call: TRBV10-2; cdr3_aa: ASRRASGSSGTDTQY
cdr3_length: 16; j_call: TRBJ2-5; v_call: TRBV1; cdr3_aa: TSSPSGLAGEGSRTQY
cdr3_length: 13; j_call: TRBJ2-1; v_call: TRBV28; cdr3_aa: ASSWGGNSYNEQF
cdr3_length: 12; j_call: TRBJ1-1; v_call: TRBV6-5; cdr3_aa: ASSPPPGYTEAF
cdr3_length: 12; j_call: TRBJ2-7; v_call: TRBV7-2; cdr3_aa: ASSGQRENYEQY
cdr3_length: 12; j_call: TRBJ1-2; v_call: TRBV1; cdr3_aa: TSSQDRPAGNYT
cdr3_length: 14; j_call: TRBJ2-7; v_call: TRBV4-3; cdr3_aa: ASSQDASGSPYEQY
cdr3_length: 9; j_call: TRBJ2-1; v_call: TRBV4-1; cdr3_aa: ASSQESEQF
cdr3_length: 14; j_call: TRBJ2-2; v_call: TRBV11-2; cdr3_aa: ASSLSQYRYTGELF
cdr3_length: 11; j_call: TRBJ2-7; v_call: TRBV27; cdr3_aa: ASSLISPGEQY
cdr3_length: 12; j_call: TRBJ2-7; v_call: TRBV9; cdr3_aa: ASSAQTGGREQY
cdr3_length: 11; j_call: TRBJ2-2; v_call: TRBV5-5; cdr3_aa: ASRTTNTGELF
cdr3_length: 14; j_call: TRBJ1-1; v_call: TRBV28; cdr3_aa: ASSLIPTGGFLRAF
cdr3_length: 16; j_call: TRBJ2-1; v_call: TRBV15; cdr3_aa: ATSRGLAGDFSYNEQF
cdr3_length: 13; j_call: TRBJ2-5; v_call: TRBV7-9; cdr3_aa: ASSSLPQGQETQY
cdr3_length: 13; j_call: TRBJ2-7; v_call: TRBV29-1; cdr3_aa: SVGGVRKDPYEQY
cdr3_length: 15; j_call: TRBJ2-2; v_call: TRBV5-1; cdr3_aa: ASSLASGGAGTGELF